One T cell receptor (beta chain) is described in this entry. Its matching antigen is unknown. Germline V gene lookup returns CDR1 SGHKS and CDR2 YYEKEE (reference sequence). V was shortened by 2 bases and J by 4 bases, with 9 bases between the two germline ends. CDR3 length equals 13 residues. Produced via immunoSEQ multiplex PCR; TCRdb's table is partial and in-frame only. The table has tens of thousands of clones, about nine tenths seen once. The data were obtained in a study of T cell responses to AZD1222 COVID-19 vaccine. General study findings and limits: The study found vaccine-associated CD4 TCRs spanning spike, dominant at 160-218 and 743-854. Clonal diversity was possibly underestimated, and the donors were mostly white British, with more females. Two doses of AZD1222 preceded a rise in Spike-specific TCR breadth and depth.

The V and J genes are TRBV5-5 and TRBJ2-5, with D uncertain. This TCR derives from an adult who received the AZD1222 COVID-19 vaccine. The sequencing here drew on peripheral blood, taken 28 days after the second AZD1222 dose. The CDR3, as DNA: TGTGCCAGCAGCTTACCTAACTCAGAGACCCAGTACTTC. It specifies CASSLPNSETQYF.